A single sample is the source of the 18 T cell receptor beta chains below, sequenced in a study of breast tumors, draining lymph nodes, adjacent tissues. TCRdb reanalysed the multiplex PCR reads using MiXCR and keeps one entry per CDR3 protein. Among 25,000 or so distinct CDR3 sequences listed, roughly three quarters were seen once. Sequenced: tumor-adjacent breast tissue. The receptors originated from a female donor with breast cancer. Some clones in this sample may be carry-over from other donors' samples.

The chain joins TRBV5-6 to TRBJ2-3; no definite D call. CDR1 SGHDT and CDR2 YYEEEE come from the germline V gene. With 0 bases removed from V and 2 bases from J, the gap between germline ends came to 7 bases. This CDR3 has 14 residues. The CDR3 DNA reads TGTGCCAGCAGCTTGGGAAGAGACACAGATACGCAGTATTTT. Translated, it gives CASSLGRDTDTQYF. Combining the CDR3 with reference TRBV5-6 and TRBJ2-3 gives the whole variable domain DAGVTQSPTHLIKTRGQQVTLRCSPKSGHDTVSWYQQALGQGPQFIFQYYEEEERQRGNFPDRFSGHQFPNYSSELNVNALLLGDSALYLCASSLGRDTDTQYFGPGTRLTVL.

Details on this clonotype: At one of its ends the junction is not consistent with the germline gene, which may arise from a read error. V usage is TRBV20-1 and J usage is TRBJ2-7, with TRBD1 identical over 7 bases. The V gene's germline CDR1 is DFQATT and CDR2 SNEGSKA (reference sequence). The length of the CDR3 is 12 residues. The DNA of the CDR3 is TGCGGTGCTGAGGGGGCCACCTACGAGCAGTACTTC. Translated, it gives CGAEGATYEQYF.

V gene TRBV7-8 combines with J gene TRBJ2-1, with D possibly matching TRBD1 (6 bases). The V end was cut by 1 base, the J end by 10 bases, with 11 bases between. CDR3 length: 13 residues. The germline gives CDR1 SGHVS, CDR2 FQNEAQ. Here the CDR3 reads CASSLGPDREQFF. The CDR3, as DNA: TGTGCCAGCAGCTTAGGACCGGACAGAGAGCAGTTCTTC.

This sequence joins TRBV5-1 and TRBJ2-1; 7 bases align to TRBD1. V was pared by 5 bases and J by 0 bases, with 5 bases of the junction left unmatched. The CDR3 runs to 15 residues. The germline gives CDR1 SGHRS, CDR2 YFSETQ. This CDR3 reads CASSGQDSSYNEQFF. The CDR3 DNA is TGCGCCAGCAGTGGACAGGACAGCTCCTACAATGAGCAGTTCTTC. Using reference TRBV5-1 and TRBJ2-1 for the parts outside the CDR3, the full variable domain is KAGVTQTPRYLIKTRGQQVTLSCSPISGHRSVSWYQQTPGQGLQFLFEYFSETQRNKGNFPGRFSGRQFSNSRSEMNVSTLELGDSALYLCASSGQDSSYNEQFFGPGTRLTVL.

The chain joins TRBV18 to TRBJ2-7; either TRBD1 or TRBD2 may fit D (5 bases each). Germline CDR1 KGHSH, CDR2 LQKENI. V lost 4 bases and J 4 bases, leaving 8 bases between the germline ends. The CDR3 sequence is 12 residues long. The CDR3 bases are TGTGCCAGCTCACGGGACCTTTACGAGCAGTACTTC. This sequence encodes CASSRDLYEQYF.

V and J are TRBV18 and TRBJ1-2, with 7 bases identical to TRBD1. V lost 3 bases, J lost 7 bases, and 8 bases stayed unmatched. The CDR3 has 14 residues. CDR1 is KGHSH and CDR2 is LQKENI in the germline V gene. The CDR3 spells CASSPSAGQAGYTF. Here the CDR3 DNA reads TGTGCCAGCTCACCGTCGGCAGGACAGGCTGGCTACACCTTC.

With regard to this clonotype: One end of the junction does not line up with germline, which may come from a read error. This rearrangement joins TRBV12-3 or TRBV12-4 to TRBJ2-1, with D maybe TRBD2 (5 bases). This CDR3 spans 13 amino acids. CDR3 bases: TGTGCCAGCAGTTTATCGCCCGACAATGAGCGGCTCTTC. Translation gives CASSLSPDNERLF.

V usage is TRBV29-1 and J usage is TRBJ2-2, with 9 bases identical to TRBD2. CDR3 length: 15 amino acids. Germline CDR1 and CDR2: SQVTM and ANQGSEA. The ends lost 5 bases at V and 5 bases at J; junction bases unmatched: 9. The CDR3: CSVFFLSGRTGELFF. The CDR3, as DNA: TGCAGCGTTTTTTTTCTTAGCGGGAGAACCGGGGAGCTGTTTTTT.

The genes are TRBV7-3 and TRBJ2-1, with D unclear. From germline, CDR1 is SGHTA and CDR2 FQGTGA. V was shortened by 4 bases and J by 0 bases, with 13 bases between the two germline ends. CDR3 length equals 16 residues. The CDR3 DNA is TGTGCCAGCAGCTCCTCTGGCGGAGACTCCTACAATGAGCAGTTCTTC. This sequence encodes CASSSSGGDSYNEQFF.

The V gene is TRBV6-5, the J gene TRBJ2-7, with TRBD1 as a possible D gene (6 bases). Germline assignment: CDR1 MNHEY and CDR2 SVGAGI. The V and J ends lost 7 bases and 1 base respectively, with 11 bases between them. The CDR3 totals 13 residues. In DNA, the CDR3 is TGTGCCAGCAAACAGGGATCTTCCTACGAGCAGTACTTC. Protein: CASKQGSSYEQYF.

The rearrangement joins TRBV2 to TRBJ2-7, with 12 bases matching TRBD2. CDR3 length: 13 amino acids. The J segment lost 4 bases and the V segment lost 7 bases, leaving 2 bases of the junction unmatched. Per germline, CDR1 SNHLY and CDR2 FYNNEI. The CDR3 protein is CASTLAGGYEQYF. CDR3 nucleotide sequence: TGTGCCAGCACTCTAGCGGGAGGGTACGAGCAGTACTTC.

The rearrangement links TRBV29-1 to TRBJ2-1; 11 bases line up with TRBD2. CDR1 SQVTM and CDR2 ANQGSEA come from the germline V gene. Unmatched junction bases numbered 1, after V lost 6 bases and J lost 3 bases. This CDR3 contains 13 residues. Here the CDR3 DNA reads TGCAGCGTAGGGACTAGCGGCTACAATGAGCAGTTCTTC. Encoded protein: CSVGTSGYNEQFF.

The CDR3 spells CASARLAGANEQFF. The CDR3 coding sequence is TGTGCCAGTGCCCGACTAGCGGGGGCTAATGAGCAGTTCTTC. The chain links TRBV6-1 to TRBJ2-1, with 12 bases lining up with TRBD2. The germline gives CDR1 MNHNS, CDR2 SASEGT. The CDR3 length is 14 residues. V was pared by 9 bases and J by 7 bases, with 7 bases of the junction left unmatched.

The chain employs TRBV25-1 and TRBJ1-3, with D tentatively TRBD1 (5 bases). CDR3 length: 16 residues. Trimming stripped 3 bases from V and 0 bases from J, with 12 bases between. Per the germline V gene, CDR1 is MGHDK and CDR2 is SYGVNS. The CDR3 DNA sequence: TGTGCCAGCAGTGATTCCCAGGGACCCTCTGGAAACACCATATATTTT. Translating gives CASSDSQGPSGNTIYF.

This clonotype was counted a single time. CDR3 DNA: TGCAGTGCTAGAGACCCCAAAAAGCGGACCTCAAAAAATCGGCAGTACTTC. Its protein product is CSARDPKKRTSKNRQYF. V is TRBV20-1 and J is TRBJ2-7; TRBD2 might be the D (5 bases). The CDR3 has 17 residues. V dropped 0 bases and J dropped 9 bases, with 27 bases sitting between them. In germline, CDR1 is DFQATT, CDR2 SNEGSKA (reference sequence).

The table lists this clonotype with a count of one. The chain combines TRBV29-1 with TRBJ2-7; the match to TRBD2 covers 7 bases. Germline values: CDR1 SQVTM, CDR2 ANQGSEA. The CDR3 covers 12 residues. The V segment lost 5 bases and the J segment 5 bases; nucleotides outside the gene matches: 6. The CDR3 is CSVRGLVDEQYF. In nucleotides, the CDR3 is TGCAGCGTTAGAGGACTAGTTGACGAGCAGTACTTC.

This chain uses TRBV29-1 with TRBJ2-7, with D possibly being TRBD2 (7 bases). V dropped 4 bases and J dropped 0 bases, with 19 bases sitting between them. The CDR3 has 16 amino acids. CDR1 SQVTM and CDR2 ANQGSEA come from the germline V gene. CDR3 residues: CSVGGGGSGGSYEQYF. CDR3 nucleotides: TGCAGCGTTGGAGGGGGGGGCTCCGGGGGCTCCTACGAGCAGTACTTC.

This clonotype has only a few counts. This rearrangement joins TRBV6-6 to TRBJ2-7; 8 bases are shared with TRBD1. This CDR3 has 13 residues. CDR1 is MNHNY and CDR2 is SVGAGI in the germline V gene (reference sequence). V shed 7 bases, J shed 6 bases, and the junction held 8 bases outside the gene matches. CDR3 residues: CASTNRGTGEQYF. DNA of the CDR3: TGTGCCAGCACTAACAGGGGGACGGGCGAGCAGTACTTC.